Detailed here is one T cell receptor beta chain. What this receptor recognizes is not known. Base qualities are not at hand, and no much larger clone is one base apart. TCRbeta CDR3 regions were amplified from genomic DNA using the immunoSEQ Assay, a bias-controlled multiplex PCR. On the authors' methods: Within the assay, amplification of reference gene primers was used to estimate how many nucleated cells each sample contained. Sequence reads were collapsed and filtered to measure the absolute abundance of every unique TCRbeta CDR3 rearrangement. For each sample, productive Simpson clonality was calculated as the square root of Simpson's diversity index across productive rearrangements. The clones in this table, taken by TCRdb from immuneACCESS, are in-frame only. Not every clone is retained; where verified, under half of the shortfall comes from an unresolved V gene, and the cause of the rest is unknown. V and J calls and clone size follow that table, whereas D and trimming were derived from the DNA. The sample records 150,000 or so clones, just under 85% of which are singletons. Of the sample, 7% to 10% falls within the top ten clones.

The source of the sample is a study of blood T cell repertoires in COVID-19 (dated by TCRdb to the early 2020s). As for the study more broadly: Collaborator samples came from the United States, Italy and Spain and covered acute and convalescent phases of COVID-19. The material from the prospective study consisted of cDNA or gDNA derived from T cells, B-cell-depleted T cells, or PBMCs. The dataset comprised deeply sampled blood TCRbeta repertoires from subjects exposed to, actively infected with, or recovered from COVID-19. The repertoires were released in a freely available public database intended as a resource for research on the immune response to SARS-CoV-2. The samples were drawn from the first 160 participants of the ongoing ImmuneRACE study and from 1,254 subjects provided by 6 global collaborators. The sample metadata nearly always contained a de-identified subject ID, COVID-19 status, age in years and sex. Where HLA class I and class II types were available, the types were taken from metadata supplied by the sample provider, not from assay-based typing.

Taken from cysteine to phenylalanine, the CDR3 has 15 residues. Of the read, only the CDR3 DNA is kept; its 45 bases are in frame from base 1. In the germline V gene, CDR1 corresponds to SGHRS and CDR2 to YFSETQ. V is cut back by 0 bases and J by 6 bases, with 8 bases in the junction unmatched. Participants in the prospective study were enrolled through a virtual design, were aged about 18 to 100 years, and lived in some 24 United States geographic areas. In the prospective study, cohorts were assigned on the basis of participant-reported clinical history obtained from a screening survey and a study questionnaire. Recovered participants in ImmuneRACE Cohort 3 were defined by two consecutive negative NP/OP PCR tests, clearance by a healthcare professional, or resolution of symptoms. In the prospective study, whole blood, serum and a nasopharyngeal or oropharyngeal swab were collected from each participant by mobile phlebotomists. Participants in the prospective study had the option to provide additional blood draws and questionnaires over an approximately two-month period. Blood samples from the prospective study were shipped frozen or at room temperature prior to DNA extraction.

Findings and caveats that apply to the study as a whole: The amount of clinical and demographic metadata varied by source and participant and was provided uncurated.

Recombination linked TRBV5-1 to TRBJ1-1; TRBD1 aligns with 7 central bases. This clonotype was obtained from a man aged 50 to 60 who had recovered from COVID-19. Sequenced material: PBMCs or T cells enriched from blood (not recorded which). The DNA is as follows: TGCGCCAGCAGCTTGGCAGCCAGGGGGTTAGCTGAAGCTTTCTTT. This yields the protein CASSLAARGLAEAFF.